What follows is one TCR beta chain and its context. The data were taken from a study of blood T cell repertoires in COVID-19. For the study at large: Donors in the United States, Italy and Spain gave samples during acute or convalescent COVID-19. T cells, B-cell-depleted T cells, or PBMCs supplied cDNA or gDNA.

Recruitment covered 20 to 25 US areas and drew participants whose ages spanned about 18 to 89 years. Assignment of participants to cohorts was predicated upon participant-reported clinical history. CDR1 and CDR2 from the germline V gene are MNHEY and SMNVEV (reference sequence). With V trimmed by 5 bases and J by 2 bases, 6 bases remained unmatched. This CDR3 region has 14 residues. Sequencing was performed with immunoSEQ multiplex PCR; in TCRdb, only in-frame clones are kept and a portion is missing. The data contain about 260,000 clones, about 87% of them singletons. The specimen was PBMCs or T cells enriched from blood (not recorded which). The sequence derives from a woman in her thirties with acute COVID-19. V gene TRBV27 combines with J gene TRBJ2-7; 7 bases agree with TRBD1. The CDR3 coding sequence is TGTGCCAGCAGTCTCGGACAGGCCCCCTACGAGCAGTACTTC. Encoded protein: CASSLGQAPYEQYF.